The 8 T cell receptor beta chains below come from one sample, sequenced in a study of CD8 T cell repertoires and HIV-1 epitope variants. Method: immunoSEQ multiplex PCR; TCRdb's copy keeps in-frame clones and lacks some. The sample records about 2,500 clones, less than 70% being singletons. For these TCRs, the target antigens are not known. Specimen: cultured CD8+ T cells derived from PBMCs. Receptors originate from a male donor with HIV.

The chain carries TRBV5-6 and TRBJ2-7, with 10 bases identical to TRBD1. CDR1 and CDR2 from the germline V gene are SGHDT and YYEEEE. With 2 bases clipped from V and 12 bases from J, the junction kept 5 bases outside the gene matches. The CDR3 covers 12 residues. This chain's CDR3 is CASSFGQGGRYF. The CDR3 bases are TGTGCCAGCAGCTTTGGACAGGGGGGGAGGTACTTC.

In regard to this clone: A junction boundary mismatches the germline segment, possibly from a read error. The chain carries TRBV7-9 and TRBJ2-7, with 7 bases identical to TRBD1. Germline loops: CDR1 SEHNR, CDR2 FQNEAQ (reference sequence). The CDR3 is 12 residues long. The CDR3 DNA follows: TGTGCCAGCAGCTTACCTACAGGGGTCCCGCACTTC. Translating gives CASSLPTGVPHF.

This rearrangement joins TRBV4-3 to TRBJ1-6; D call uncertain. The CDR3 has 14 amino acids. Trimming stripped 1 base from V and 16 bases from J, with 17 bases between. CDR1 is LGHNA and CDR2 is YSLEER in the germline V gene. The CDR3: CASSQGDEGRPLHF. In nucleotides, the CDR3 is TGCGCCAGCAGCCAAGGAGATGAAGGGCGGCCTCTCCACTTT.

The chain has TRBV7-2 and TRBJ1-1; 9 bases are a match to TRBD1. Losses at the gene ends were 2 bases for V and 3 bases for J; bases not matched to a gene: 7. The CDR3 length is 16 residues. The germline CDR1 and CDR2 sequences are SGHTA and FQGNSA. The CDR3 nucleotides read TGTGCCAGCAGCTTATACCGGGACAGGGTGCACACTGAAGCTTTCTTT. This gives the protein CASSLYRDRVHTEAFF.

V usage is TRBV2 and J usage is TRBJ2-4, with TRBD2 matching 13 bases. This CDR3 has 17 residues. Germline values: CDR1 SNHLY, CDR2 FYNNEI. J lost 6 bases, V lost 6 bases, and 11 bases had no gene match. CDR3 region: CASRGTSGRVVGNIQYF. CDR3 bases: TGTGCCAGCAGGGGAACTAGCGGGAGGGTGGTGGGAAACATTCAGTACTTC.

V usage is TRBV28 and J usage is TRBJ2-7; D remains unclear. Per germline, CDR1 MDHEN and CDR2 SYDVKM. V lost 3 bases, J lost 5 bases, and 14 bases lay in between. CDR3 length: 14 amino acids. CDR3 sequence (DNA): TGTGCCAGCAGTTTTGCAAAAAATATCCACGAGCAGTACTTC. It encodes CASSFAKNIHEQYF.

V and J are TRBV9 and TRBJ2-3; D unresolved. V was cut by 0 bases and J by 0 bases, with 8 bases left in between. CDR1 is SGDLS, CDR2 YYNGEE, per germline. The CDR3 is 15 residues long. The CDR3 DNA reads as TGTGCCAGCAGCGTAGTAGGCAGTAGCACAGATACGCAGTATTTT. Encoded protein: CASSVVGSSTDTQYF.

The chain employs TRBV30 and TRBJ1-1, with D uncertain. The ends were cut back, 8 bases at V and 6 bases at J, with 13 bases in the middle. Germline CDR1 reads GTSNPN; CDR2 reads SVGIG (reference sequence). This CDR3 contains 11 residues. The CDR3, as DNA: TGTGCCGGGGTAGGACCAGCTGAAGCTTTCTTT. Its translation: CAGVGPAEAFF.